The 10 T cell receptor beta chains below come from one sample, sequenced in a study of blood T cell repertoires in COVID-19. The method was immunoSEQ multiplex PCR; TCRdb's version includes in-frame clones alone and lacks a portion of them. The sample includes about 360,000 clones, 70% to 90% of them seen just once. Material: peripheral blood. The receptors were sampled from a woman between 55 and 75 years old with COVID-19, enrolled during active disease.

The chain is built from TRBV7-2 and TRBJ2-1, with D tentatively TRBD2 (6 bases). V was shortened by 7 bases and J by 8 bases, with 18 bases between the two germline ends. There are 14 residues in the CDR3. The germline V gene encodes CDR1 SGHTA and CDR2 FQGNSA. The CDR3 protein is CASTRRGEYHEQFF. The CDR3 DNA reads as TGTGCCAGCACCCGGAGGGGCGAATACCATGAGCAGTTCTTC. The full variable domain, its missing parts supplied by reference TRBV7-2 and TRBJ2-1, is GAGVSQSPSNKVTEKGKDVELRCDPISGHTALYWYRQSLGQGLEFLIYFQGNSAPDKSGLPSDRFSAERTGGSVSTLTIQRTQQEDSAVYLCASTRRGEYHEQFFGPGTRLTVL.

This clone was detected only once. CDR3 bases: TGTGCCAGCAGCTTAGGGCTCGGGACACTCCAAGAGACCCAGTACTTC. Amino acids: CASSLGLGTLQETQYF. The rearrangement uses TRBV11-1 and TRBJ2-5; D might be TRBD1 (6 bases). This CDR3 is built from 16 residues. Germline V gives CDR1 SGHAT, CDR2 FQDESV (reference sequence). The germline V and J ends were trimmed by 1 base and 1 base, with 13 bases remaining between them.

In nucleotides, the CDR3 is TGTGCCAGCACCTGGACAGGGGTTCTTAACTATGGCTACACCTTC. Translation: CASTWTGVLNYGYTF. V usage is TRBV6-5 and J usage is TRBJ1-2, with 9 positions matching TRBD1. CDR3 length: 15 residues. The trim removed 7 bases at V and 1 base at J, leaving 7 bases unmatched. The germline CDR1 and CDR2 sequences are MNHEY and SVGAGI.

This clone was detected once. The chain joins TRBV21-1 to TRBJ1-2; TRBD1, the table's D call, lacks a check against the DNA. TRBV21-1 is recorded as a pseudogene. This CDR3 comprises 11 residues. The CDR3 bases are TGTGCCAGCAGCACTATACAGGGGGGTGAATTC. Translation: CASSTIQGGEF.

V is TRBV19 and J is TRBJ2-5; 10 bases align to TRBD2. The CDR3 is 15 amino acids. J lost 5 bases, V lost 5 bases, and 8 bases had no gene match. Germline loops: CDR1 LNHDA, CDR2 SQIVND (reference sequence). The CDR3 region is CASSSLAGAGETQYF. The CDR3 region has the DNA TGTGCCAGTAGTTCTCTAGCGGGGGCCGGGGAGACCCAGTACTTC.

The rearrangement links TRBV6-1 to TRBJ1-6; possible D gene TRBD1, 5 bases. The germline V gene encodes CDR1 MNHNS and CDR2 SASEGT. The V end lost 2 bases, the J end lost 7 bases, and 12 bases lay between the germline ends. The CDR3 runs 15 residues. The CDR3 protein is CASSEIGQGNSPLHF. The DNA of the CDR3 is TGTGCCAGCAGTGAAATAGGCCAGGGAAATTCACCCCTCCACTTT.

This sequence joins TRBV3-1 (or the pseudogene TRBV3-2) and TRBJ2-7; 9 bases map to TRBD1. From germline, CDR1 is LGHDT and CDR2 YNNKEL (reference sequence). After removal of 1 base from V and 0 bases from J, the junction contained 7 bases not matched to a gene. The CDR3 spans 17 residues. The CDR3 is CASSQGTGTGTSYEQYF. CDR3 in DNA: TGTGCCAGCAGCCAAGGCACCGGGACAGGGACCTCCTACGAGCAGTACTTC.

The chain employs TRBV3-1 (or the pseudogene TRBV3-2) and TRBJ1-4, with 9 bases that match TRBD1. Looked up from germline, CDR1 is LGHDT and CDR2 is YNNKEL (reference sequence). The CDR3 consists of 14 residues. V gave up 6 bases and J gave up 10 bases; unmatched junction bases: 9. The CDR3 bases are TGTGCCAGCAGTATACAGGGGGCGCAGCCAAAACTGTTTTTT. Translating gives CASSIQGAQPKLFF.

The chain joins TRBV3-1 (or the pseudogene TRBV3-2) to TRBJ2-1; maybe TRBD2 (6 bases). CDR1 LGHDT and CDR2 YNNKEL come from the germline V gene (reference sequence). The CDR3 length is 16 residues. V was shortened by 3 bases and J by 4 bases, with 16 bases between the two germline ends. The CDR3 protein is CASSQRAGTGYNEQFF. CDR3 coding DNA: TGTGCCAGCAGCCAGAGAGCCGGGACTGGGTACAATGAGCAGTTCTTC.

The sample holds a few counts of this clone. The rearrangement joins TRBV10-2 to TRBJ1-1; 9 bases are shared with TRBD1. From germline, CDR1 is WSHSY and CDR2 SAAADI. V shed 9 bases, J shed 4 bases, and the junction held 9 bases outside the gene matches. The CDR3 contains 14 residues. The CDR3 spells CASRPGQGFTEAFF. The CDR3 bases are TGCGCCAGTAGACCGGGACAGGGATTCACTGAAGCTTTCTTT.